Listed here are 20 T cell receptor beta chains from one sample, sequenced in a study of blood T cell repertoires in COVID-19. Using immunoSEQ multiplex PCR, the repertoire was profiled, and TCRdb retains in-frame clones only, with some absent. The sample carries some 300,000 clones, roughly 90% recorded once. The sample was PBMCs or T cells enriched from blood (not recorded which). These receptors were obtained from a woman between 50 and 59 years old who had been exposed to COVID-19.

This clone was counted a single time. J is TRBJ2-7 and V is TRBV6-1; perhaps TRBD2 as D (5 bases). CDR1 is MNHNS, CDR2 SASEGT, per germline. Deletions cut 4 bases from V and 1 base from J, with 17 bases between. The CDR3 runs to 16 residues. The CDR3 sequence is CASSGPPRGSSYEQYF. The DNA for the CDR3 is TGTGCCAGCAGTGGACCCCCTCGAGGGAGTTCCTACGAGCAGTACTTC.

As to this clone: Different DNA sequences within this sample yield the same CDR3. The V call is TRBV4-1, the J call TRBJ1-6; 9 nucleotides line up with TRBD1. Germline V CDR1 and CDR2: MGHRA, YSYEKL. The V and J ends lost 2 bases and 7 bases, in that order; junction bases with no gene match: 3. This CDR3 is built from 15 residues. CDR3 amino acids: CASSQLGQGNSPLHF. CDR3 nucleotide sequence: TGCGCCAGCAGCCAACTGGGACAGGGAAATTCACCCCTCCACTTT.

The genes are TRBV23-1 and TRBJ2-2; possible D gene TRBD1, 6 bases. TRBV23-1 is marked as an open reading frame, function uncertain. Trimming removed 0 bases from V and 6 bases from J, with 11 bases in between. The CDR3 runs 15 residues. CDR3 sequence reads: CASSQSAQGSGELFF. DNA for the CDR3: TGCGCCAGCAGTCAATCTGCACAGGGATCCGGGGAGCTGTTTTTT.

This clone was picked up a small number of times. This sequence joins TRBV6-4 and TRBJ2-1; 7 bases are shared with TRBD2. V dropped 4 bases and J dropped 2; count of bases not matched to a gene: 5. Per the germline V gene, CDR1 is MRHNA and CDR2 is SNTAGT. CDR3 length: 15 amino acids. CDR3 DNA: TGTGCCAGCAGTGTGGCGGGGGAAACCTACAATGAGCAGTTCTTC. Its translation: CASSVAGETYNEQFF.

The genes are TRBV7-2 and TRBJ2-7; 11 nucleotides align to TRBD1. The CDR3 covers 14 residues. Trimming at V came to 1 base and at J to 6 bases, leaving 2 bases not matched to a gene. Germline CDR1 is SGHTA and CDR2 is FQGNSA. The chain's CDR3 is CASSLGTGGGEQYF. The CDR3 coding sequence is TGTGCCAGCAGCTTAGGGACAGGGGGCGGCGAGCAGTACTTC. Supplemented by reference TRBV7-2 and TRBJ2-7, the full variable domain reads GAGVSQSPSNKVTEKGKDVELRCDPISGHTALYWYRQSLGQGLEFLIYFQGNSAPDKSGLPSDRFSAERTGGSVSTLTIQRTQQEDSAVYLCASSLGTGGGEQYFGPGTRLTVT.

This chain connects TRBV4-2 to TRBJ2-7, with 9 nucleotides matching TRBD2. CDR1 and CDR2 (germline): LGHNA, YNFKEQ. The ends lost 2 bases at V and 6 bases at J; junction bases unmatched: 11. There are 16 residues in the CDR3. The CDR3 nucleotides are TGTGCCAGCAGCCAATCCCGAATAGCGGGGGTTAGCGAGCAGTACTTC. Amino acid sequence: CASSQSRIAGVSEQYF.

CDR3 nucleotides: TGTGCCAGTAGTCAAGCCCGACTGGGTCAGTACTTC. Amino acid sequence: CASSQARLGQYF. The J gene is TRBJ2-4, the V gene TRBV19; unclear D gene. The CDR3 consists of 12 residues. CDR1 LNHDA and CDR2 SQIVND come from the germline V gene (reference sequence). The germline V and J ends were trimmed by 5 bases and 12 bases, with 14 bases remaining between them. Full variable domain (remainder filled in from reference TRBV19 and TRBJ2-4): DGGITQSPKYLFRKEGQNVTLSCEQNLNHDAMYWYRQDPGQGLRLIYYSQIVNDFQKGDIAEGYSVSREKKESFPLTVTSAQKNPTAFYLCASSQARLGQYFGAGTRLSVL.

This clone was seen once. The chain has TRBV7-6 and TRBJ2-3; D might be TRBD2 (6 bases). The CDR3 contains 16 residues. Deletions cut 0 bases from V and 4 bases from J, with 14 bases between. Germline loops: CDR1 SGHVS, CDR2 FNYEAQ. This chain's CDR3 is CASSLADGTASDTQYF. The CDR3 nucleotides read TGTGCCAGCAGCTTAGCCGACGGGACTGCGTCAGATACGCAGTATTTT.

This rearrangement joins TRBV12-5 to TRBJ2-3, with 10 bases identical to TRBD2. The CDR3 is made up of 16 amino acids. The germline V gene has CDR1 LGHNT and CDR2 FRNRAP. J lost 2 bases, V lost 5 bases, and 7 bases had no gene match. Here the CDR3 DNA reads TGTGCTAGTGGTCAACCTAGCGGGGGAAACACAGATACGCAGTATTTT. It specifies CASGQPSGGNTDTQYF. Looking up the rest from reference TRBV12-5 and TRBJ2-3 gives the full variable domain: DARVTQTPRHKVTEMGQEVTMRCQPILGHNTVFWYRQTMMQGLELLAYFRNRAPLDDSGMPKDRFSAEMPDATLATLKIQPSEPRDSAVYFCASGQPSGGNTDTQYFGPGTRLTVL.

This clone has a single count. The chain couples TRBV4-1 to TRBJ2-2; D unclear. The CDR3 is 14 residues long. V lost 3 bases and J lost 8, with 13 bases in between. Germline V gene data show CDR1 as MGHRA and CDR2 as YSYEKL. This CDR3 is CASSQPIMRGELFF. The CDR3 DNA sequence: TGCGCCAGCAGCCAGCCTATAATGAGGGGGGAGCTGTTTTTT.

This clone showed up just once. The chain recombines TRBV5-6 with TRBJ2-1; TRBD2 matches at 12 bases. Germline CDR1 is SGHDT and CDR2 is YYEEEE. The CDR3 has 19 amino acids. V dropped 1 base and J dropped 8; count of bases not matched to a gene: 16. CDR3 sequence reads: CASSLRSSGGALSFDEQFF. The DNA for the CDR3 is TGTGCCAGCAGCTTGAGGTCTAGCGGGGGGGCCCTAAGTTTTGATGAGCAGTTCTTC.

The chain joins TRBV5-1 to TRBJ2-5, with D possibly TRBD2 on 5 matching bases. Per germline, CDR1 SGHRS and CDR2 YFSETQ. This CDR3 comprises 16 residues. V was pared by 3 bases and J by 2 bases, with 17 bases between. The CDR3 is CASSSGGVRGQETQYF. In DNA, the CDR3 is TGCGCCAGCAGCTCAGGAGGCGTCCGCGGGCAAGAGACCCAGTACTTC.

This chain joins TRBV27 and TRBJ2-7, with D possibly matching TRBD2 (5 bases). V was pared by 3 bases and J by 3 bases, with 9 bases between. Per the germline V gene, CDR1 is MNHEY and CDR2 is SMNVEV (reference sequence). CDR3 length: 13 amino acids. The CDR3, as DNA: TGTGCCAGCAGTTTGGCCGGGGACTACGAGCAGTACTTC. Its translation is CASSLAGDYEQYF.

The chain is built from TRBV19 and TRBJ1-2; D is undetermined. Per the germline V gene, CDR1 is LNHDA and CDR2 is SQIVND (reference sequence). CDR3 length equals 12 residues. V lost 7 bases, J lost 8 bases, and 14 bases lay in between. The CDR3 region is CASTYLSGGYTF. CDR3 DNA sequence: TGTGCCAGTACCTACCTGTCAGGAGGCTACACCTTC.

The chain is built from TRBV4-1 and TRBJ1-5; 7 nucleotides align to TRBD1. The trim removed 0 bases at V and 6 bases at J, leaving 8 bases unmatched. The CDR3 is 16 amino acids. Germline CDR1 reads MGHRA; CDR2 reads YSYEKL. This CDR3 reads CASSQEVRQGFQPQHF. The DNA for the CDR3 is TGCGCCAGCAGCCAAGAAGTCCGACAGGGCTTTCAGCCCCAGCATTTT.

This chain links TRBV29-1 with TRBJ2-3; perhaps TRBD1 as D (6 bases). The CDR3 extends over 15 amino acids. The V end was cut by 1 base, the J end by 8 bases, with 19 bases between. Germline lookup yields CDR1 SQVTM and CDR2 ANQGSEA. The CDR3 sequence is CSVEGSTDSGVTQYF. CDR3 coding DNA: TGCAGCGTTGAAGGGTCTACCGATTCAGGGGTTACGCAGTATTTT.

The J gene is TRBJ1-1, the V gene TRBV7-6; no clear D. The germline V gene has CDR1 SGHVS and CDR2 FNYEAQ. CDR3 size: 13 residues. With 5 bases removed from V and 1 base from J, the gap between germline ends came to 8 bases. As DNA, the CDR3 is TGTGCCAGCAGCACCGGGAAGAACACTGAAGCTTTCTTT. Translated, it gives CASSTGKNTEAFF.

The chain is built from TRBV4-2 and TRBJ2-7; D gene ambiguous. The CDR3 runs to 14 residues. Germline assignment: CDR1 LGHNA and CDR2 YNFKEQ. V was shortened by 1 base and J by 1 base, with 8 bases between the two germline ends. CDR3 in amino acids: CASSQGLESYEQYF. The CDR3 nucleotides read TGTGCCAGCAGCCAAGGGCTAGAGTCCTACGAGCAGTACTTC.

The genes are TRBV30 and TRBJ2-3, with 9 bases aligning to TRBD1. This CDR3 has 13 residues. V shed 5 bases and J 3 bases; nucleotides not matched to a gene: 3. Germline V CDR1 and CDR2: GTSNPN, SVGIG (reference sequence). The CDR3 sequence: CAWGTGLTDTQYF. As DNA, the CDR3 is TGTGCCTGGGGGACAGGGCTTACAGATACGCAGTATTTT.

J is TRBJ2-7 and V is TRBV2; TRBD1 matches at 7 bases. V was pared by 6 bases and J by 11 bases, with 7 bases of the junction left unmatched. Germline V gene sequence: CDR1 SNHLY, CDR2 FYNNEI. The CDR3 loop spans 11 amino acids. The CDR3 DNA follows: TGTGCCAGCAGAGCCGGGACAGCCGAGTACTTC. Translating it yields CASRAGTAEYF.